This T cell receptor (beta chain) was obtained from a study of T-cell memory formation after mild COVID-19. V dropped 2 bases and J dropped 5 bases, with 14 bases sitting between them. Germline loops: CDR1 KGHDR, CDR2 SFDVKD. This CDR3 is 15 amino acids long. In TCRdb, the 5' RACE reads were re-called with MiXCR into one record per CDR3 protein. The table lists around 450,000 distinct CDR3 sequences, about 19% of them singletons. The genes are TRBV24-1 and TRBJ2-5; the D gene is possibly TRBD2 (5 bases). The TCR comes from an adult woman who had mild COVID-19 (a few samples of this study predate the infection). Cell type and time point are not known. The specimen was PBMCs or a T cell subset sorted from them (not recorded which). The CDR3 loop reads CATSDSASLGETQYF. The CDR3, as DNA: TGTGCCACCAGTGATTCGGCTAGCCTGGGGGAGACCCAGTACTTC.